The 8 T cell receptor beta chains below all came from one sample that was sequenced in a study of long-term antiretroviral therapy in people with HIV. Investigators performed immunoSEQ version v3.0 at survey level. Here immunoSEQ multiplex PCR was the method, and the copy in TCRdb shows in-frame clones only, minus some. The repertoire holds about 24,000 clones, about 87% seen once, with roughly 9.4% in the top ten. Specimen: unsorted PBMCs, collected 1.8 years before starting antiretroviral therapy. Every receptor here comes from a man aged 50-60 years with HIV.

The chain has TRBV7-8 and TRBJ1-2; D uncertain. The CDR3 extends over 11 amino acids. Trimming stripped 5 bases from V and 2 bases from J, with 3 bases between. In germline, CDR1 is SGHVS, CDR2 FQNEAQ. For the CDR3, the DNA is TGTGCCAGCAGCGGGAACTATGGCTACACCTTC. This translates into CASSGNYGYTF.

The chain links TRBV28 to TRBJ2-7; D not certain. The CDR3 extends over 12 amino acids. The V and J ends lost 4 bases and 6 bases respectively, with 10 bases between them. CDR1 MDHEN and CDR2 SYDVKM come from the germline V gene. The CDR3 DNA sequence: TGTGCCAGCAGTTACCCAGGCGCCGAGCAGTACTTC. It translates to CASSYPGAEQYF.

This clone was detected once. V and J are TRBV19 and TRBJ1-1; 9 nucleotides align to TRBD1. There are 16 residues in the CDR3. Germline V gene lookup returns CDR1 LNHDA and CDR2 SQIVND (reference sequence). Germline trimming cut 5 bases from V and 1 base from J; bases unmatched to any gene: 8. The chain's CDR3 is CASSFYRGPSNTEAFF. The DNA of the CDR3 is TGTGCCAGTAGTTTCTACAGGGGGCCCTCGAACACTGAAGCTTTCTTT. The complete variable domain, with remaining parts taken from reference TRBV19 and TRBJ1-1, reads DGGITQSPKYLFRKEGQNVTLSCEQNLNHDAMYWYRQDPGQGLRLIYYSQIVNDFQKGDIAEGYSVSREKKESFPLTVTSAQKNPTAFYLCASSFYRGPSNTEAFFGQGTRLTVV.

The CDR3 bases are TGTGCCAGCAGCCTAAGTTCCGGGGAGCTGTTTTTT. Encoded protein: CASSLSSGELFF. The chain is built from TRBV7-6 and TRBJ2-2; D not certain. CDR1 is SGHVS and CDR2 is FNYEAQ in the germline V gene. V lost 5 bases, J lost 6 bases, and 7 bases lay in between. The CDR3 consists of 12 residues.

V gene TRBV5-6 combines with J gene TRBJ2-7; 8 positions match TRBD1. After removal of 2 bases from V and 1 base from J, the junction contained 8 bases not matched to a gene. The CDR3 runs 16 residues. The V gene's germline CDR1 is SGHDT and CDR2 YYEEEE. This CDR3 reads CASSFNGQGFSYEQYF. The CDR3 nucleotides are TGTGCCAGCAGCTTTAATGGACAGGGATTTTCCTACGAGCAGTACTTC.

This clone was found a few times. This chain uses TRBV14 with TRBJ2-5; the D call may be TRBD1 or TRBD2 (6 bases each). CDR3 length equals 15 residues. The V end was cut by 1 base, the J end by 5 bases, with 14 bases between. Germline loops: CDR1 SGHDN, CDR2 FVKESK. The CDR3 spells CASSQGLGGRETQYF. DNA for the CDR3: TGTGCCAGCAGCCAAGGTCTCGGGGGCAGGGAGACCCAGTACTTC.

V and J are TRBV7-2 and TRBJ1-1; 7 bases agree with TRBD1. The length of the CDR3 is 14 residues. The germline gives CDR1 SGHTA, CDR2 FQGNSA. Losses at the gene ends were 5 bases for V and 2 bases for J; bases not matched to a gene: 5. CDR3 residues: CASSPRTGNTEAFF. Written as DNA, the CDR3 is TGTGCCAGCAGCCCAAGGACAGGTAACACTGAAGCTTTCTTT.

CDR3 in DNA: TGTGCCAGCAGAGGGACGGCTAACTATGGCTACACCTTC. It encodes CASRGTANYGYTF. The genes are TRBV2 and TRBJ1-2, with D possibly TRBD1 on 5 matching bases. The CDR3 runs to 13 residues. The germline gives CDR1 SNHLY, CDR2 FYNNEI. Trimming stripped 6 bases from V and 0 bases from J, with 8 bases between.